The 8 T cell receptor beta chains listed next were all sequenced from one sample in a study of response to subunit inactivated influenza vaccine. From the RT-PCR reads, TCRdb called clonotypes with MiXCR, one entry per CDR3 protein. The profile shows around 760,000 distinct CDR3 sequences, approximately 13% of them singletons. This material consisted of PBMCs from blood, taken less than 15 days before vaccination. These receptors all come from a man in his fifties who received an inactivated influenza vaccine.

The chain carries TRBV15 and TRBJ2-5; D tentatively reads TRBD1 or TRBD2 (5 bases each). Trimming took off 1 base at V and 5 bases at J, with 17 bases between the two ends. The CDR3 totals 16 residues. The germline V gene has CDR1 LNHNV and CDR2 YYDKDF (reference sequence). In DNA, the CDR3 is TGTGCCACCAGCAGAGTGAAGGGGACCCCAATTGAGACCCAGTACTTC. Residues: CATSRVKGTPIETQYF.

To note about this clonotype: Just one base apart from a much larger clone, this may be a read error. The V call is TRBV7-2, the J call TRBJ2-5, with 15 bases fitting TRBD2. CDR1 is SGHTA and CDR2 is FQGNSA in the germline V gene. CDR3 size: 16 residues. This CDR3 is CASSFGTSGGLEIQYF. In DNA, the CDR3 is TGTGCCAGCAGCTTTGGGACTAGCGGGGGGTTAGAGATCCAGTACTTC. The full variable domain, in which reference TRBV7-2 and TRBJ2-5 provide the parts outside the CDR3, is GAGVSQSPSNKVTEKGKDVELRCDPISGHTALYWYRQSLGQGLEFLIYFQGNSAPDKSGLPSDRFSAERTGGSVSTLTIQRTQQEDSAVYLCASSFGTSGGLEIQYFGPGTRLLVL.

This clonotype was detected only a few times. CDR3 sequence: CASSGGPHNEQFF. The CDR3 DNA reads as TGTGCCAGCAGCGGGGGACCTCACAATGAGCAGTTCTTC. The rearrangement uses TRBV7-3 and TRBJ2-1; D is perhaps TRBD1 or TRBD2 (5 bases each). The CDR3 has 13 residues. V gave up 5 bases and J gave up 5 bases, with 10 bases separating them. CDR1 and CDR2 from the germline V gene are SGHTA and FQGTGA.

The rearrangement links TRBV12-1 to TRBJ2-7; the tabulated D call, TRBD1, remains unverified against the DNA. TRBV12-1 is a pseudogene locus. The CDR3 consists of 13 residues. The CDR3 reads CASNLPGYYEQYF. For the CDR3, the DNA is TGTGCCAGCAACCTACCAGGGTACTACGAGCAGTACTTC.

This clonotype was seen repeatedly, ten times or more. This chain links TRBV12-3 or TRBV12-4 with TRBJ2-2, with 12 bases identical to TRBD1. The CDR3 is 17 amino acids. J was trimmed by 6 bases and V by 5 bases; bases with no gene match: 10. The CDR3 coding sequence is TGTGCCAGCAGTCCACGTATGGGACAGGGGGCCCCCGGGGAGCTGTTTTTT. Its protein is CASSPRMGQGAPGELFF.

This clonotype has just a few counts. The chain joins TRBV5-1 to TRBJ2-7, with 9 bases lining up with TRBD1. Trimming took 0 bases from V and 2 from J; bases not matched to a gene: 3. The CDR3 extends over 15 amino acids. CDR1 is SGHRS, CDR2 YFSETQ, per germline. CDR3 DNA sequence: TGCGCCAGCAGCTTGGGGGACAGGGTCACCTACGAGCAGTACTTC. Protein sequence: CASSLGDRVTYEQYF.

This clonotype was detected a few times. The chain couples TRBV7-2 to TRBJ1-4; 8 bases line up with TRBD1. This CDR3 contains 15 residues. The V segment lost 4 bases and the J segment 6 bases; nucleotides outside the gene matches: 7. CDR1 and CDR2 (germline): SGHTA, FQGNSA. CDR3 nucleotides: TGTGCCAGCAGCTCGACAGGGGACAACTATGAAAAACTGTTTTTT. Amino acids: CASSSTGDNYEKLFF.

The table lists this clonotype with a few counts. V and J are TRBV6-2 or TRBV6-3 and TRBJ1-1; unclear D gene. Germline CDR1 MNHEY, CDR2 SVGEGT. The CDR3 covers 14 residues. The V end was cut by 5 bases, the J end by 5 bases, with 15 bases between. The CDR3 spells CASSRPWVSTEAFF. The CDR3 DNA reads as TGTGCCAGCAGTCGCCCATGGGTGTCTACTGAAGCTTTCTTT.